This T cell receptor (beta chain) stems from a study of CD8 T cells in Susac syndrome. Germline values: CDR1 DFQATT, CDR2 SNEGSKA (reference sequence). Between the trimmed V and J ends, which lost 0 bases and 2 bases, there was a span of 7 bases. This CDR3 region has 13 residues. Reverse transcription of roughly 0.5 to 1 ug RNA was carried out with random hexamers. Across 54 Vbeta and 13 Jbeta, immunoSEQ multiplex PCR amplified TCR beta CDR3. MiXCR, run by TCRdb on the immunoSEQ multiplex PCR reads, gives a single entry per CDR3 protein. The repertoire holds about 25,000 distinct CDR3 sequences, 94% seen once, with about 0.27% in the top ten. The study sequenced TCR beta in blood CD8+ and CD4+ T cells. The controls, all healthy donors, were matched for age and sex. The TEMRA cells underwent FACS enrichment, while the CD8+ and CD4+ T cells underwent negative isolation. This clonotype was recorded once.

This sequence originates from a human donor in good health. The sample consisted of CD8+ T cells from PBMCs. The chain links TRBV20-1 to TRBJ1-2, with unresolved D. CDR3 region: CSAREGRNYGYTF. CDR3 nucleotides: TGCAGTGCTAGAGAAGGGAGGAACTATGGCTACACCTTC.